These 12 T cell receptor beta chains came from one sample sequenced in a study of Ad26.COV2.S vaccination and SARS-CoV-2 variants. Produced via immunoSEQ multiplex PCR; TCRdb's table is partial and in-frame only. The sample consists of roughly 400,000 clones, 89% of them appearing once. Indicated treatment: roughly 19 received Ad26.COV2.S at low or high dose, single or two shots; roughly 5 received placebo; per-sample allocation not given. The investigators took samples on day 63 after the first vaccine or placebo injection. The material was peripheral blood, obtained in a trial of Ad26.COV2.S vaccine versus placebo. The receptors were gathered from a person between 18 and 65 years old who received the Ad26.COV2.S COVID-19 vaccine or a placebo.

This rearrangement joins TRBV2 to TRBJ2-1; 10 bases fit TRBD2. Per the germline V gene, CDR1 is SNHLY and CDR2 is FYNNEI. J gave up 9 bases and V 0 bases, and 11 bases lay outside the gene matches. The CDR3 spans 17 residues. CDR3 sequence: CASSEALSGRAGGEQFF. CDR3 DNA: TGTGCCAGCAGTGAAGCGCTCAGCGGGAGGGCGGGCGGTGAGCAGTTCTTC.

The chain links TRBV19 to TRBJ1-1; TRBD1 matches at 12 bases. Germline V gene lookup returns CDR1 LNHDA and CDR2 SQIVND (reference sequence). The V and J ends lost 5 bases and 7 bases, in that order; junction bases with no gene match: 11. The CDR3 loop spans 16 amino acids. The CDR3 reads CASSLLPGQGAFEAFF. DNA for the CDR3: TGTGCCAGTAGTTTACTCCCGGGACAGGGGGCGTTTGAAGCTTTCTTT.

V is TRBV6-5 and J is TRBJ2-7, with 8 bases identical to TRBD1. Germline CDR1 is MNHEY and CDR2 is SVGAGI. The trim removed 10 bases at V and 1 base at J, leaving 9 bases unmatched. CDR3 size: 14 residues. CDR3 sequence: CATRPDRDSYEQYF. The CDR3 coding sequence is TGTGCCACCCGTCCGGACAGGGATTCCTACGAGCAGTACTTC.

This chain links TRBV28 with TRBJ1-5; possible D gene TRBD1, 5 bases. The CDR3 is made up of 15 amino acids. Germline-derived CDR1 and CDR2 are MDHEN and SYDVKM. V was trimmed by 2 bases and J by 6 bases, leaving 14 bases between them. Here the CDR3 reads CASSLTRVDGQPQHF. The DNA for the CDR3 is TGTGCCAGCAGTTTAACCAGGGTTGATGGTCAGCCCCAGCATTTT.

This sequence joins TRBV3-1 (or the pseudogene TRBV3-2) and TRBJ1-1; 7 bases fit TRBD1. The J segment lost 2 bases and the V segment lost 4 bases, leaving 4 bases of the junction unmatched. This CDR3 contains 14 residues. The germline V gene encodes CDR1 LGHDT and CDR2 YNNKEL (reference sequence). Here the CDR3 reads CASSPTGPNTEAFF. CDR3 nucleotide sequence: TGTGCCAGCAGCCCGACAGGGCCTAACACTGAAGCTTTCTTT.

This chain joins TRBV14 and TRBJ2-2; D not certain. Trimming cost V 6 bases and J 0 bases, with 8 bases left between them. This CDR3 region has 14 residues. CDR1 SGHDN and CDR2 FVKESK come from the germline V gene. DNA for the CDR3: TGTGCCAGCAGTCCACGGACGAACACCGGGGAGCTGTTTTTT. It codes for CASSPRTNTGELFF.

The chain is built from TRBV6-5 and TRBJ1-5; D possibly corresponds to TRBD1 (6 bases). Trimming left V 2 bases short and J 3 bases short, with 8 bases between. The CDR3 consists of 14 residues. Germline CDR1 is MNHEY and CDR2 is SVGAGI. The CDR3 reads CASSYGQNNQPQHF. In DNA form, the CDR3 reads TGTGCCAGCAGTTACGGACAGAACAATCAGCCCCAGCATTTT.

This clone appeared once. This chain connects TRBV6-5 to TRBJ2-7; 8 bases line up with TRBD1. CDR1 is MNHEY, CDR2 SVGAGI, per germline. CDR3 length: 15 amino acids. The trim removed 2 bases at V and 2 bases at J, leaving 5 bases unmatched. CDR3 loop: CASSYDSQGAYEQYF. The CDR3 DNA sequence: TGTGCCAGCAGTTACGATTCACAGGGGGCCTACGAGCAGTACTTC.

The table lists this clone with a few counts. This sequence joins TRBV2 and TRBJ2-2; 8 bases are a match to TRBD1. Germline values: CDR1 SNHLY, CDR2 FYNNEI. The CDR3 is 14 amino acids. Germline trimming cut 6 bases from V and 4 bases from J; bases unmatched to any gene: 4. CDR3 in DNA: TGTGCCAGCAGGGACAGGGTCAGCACCGGGGAGCTGTTTTTT. Its translation: CASRDRVSTGELFF.

About this clone itself: This specimen includes other DNA sequences encoding the same CDR3. CDR3: CASSEDRNYGYTF. For the CDR3, the DNA is TGTGCCAGCAGTGAGGACAGGAACTATGGCTACACCTTC. The chain uses TRBV2 and TRBJ1-2; 7 bases fit TRBD1. CDR1 SNHLY and CDR2 FYNNEI come from the germline V gene. The CDR3 extends over 13 amino acids. V dropped 3 bases and J dropped 2; count of bases not matched to a gene: 0.

The chain links TRBV28 to TRBJ1-5; D is unclear. CDR1 is MDHEN and CDR2 is SYDVKM in the germline V gene. The CDR3 spans 14 residues. V was cut by 1 base and J by 4 bases, with 8 bases left in between. CDR3 amino acids: CASSLSPGNQPQHF. In nucleotides, the CDR3 is TGTGCCAGCAGTTTATCCCCGGGTAATCAGCCCCAGCATTTT. The whole variable domain, filled in from reference TRBV28 and TRBJ1-5, reads DVKVTQSSRYLVKRTGEKVFLECVQDMDHENMFWYRQDPGLGLRLIYFSYDVKMKEKGDIPEGYSVSREKKERFSLILESASTNQTSMYLCASSLSPGNQPQHFGDGTRLSIL.

This chain connects TRBV6-5 to TRBJ2-2; possible D gene TRBD2, 6 bases. Trimming left V 10 bases short and J 4 bases short, with 16 bases between. The germline V gene has CDR1 MNHEY and CDR2 SVGAGI. The CDR3 is 14 residues long. CDR3 sequence: CAIWGTGGTGELFF. The CDR3 region has the DNA TGTGCCATTTGGGGGACCGGGGGCACCGGGGAGCTGTTTTTT.